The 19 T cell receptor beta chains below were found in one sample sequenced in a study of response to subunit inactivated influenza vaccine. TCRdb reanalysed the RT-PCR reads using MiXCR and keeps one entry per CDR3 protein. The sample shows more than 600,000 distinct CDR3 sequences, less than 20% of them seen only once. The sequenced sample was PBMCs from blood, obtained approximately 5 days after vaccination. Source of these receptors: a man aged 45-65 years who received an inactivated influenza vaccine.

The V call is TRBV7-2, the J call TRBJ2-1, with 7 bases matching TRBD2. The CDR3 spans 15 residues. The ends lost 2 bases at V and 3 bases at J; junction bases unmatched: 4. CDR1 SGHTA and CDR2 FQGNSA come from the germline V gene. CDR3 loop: CASSLQAGFYNEQFF. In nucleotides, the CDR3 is TGTGCCAGCAGCTTACAAGCGGGATTCTACAATGAGCAGTTCTTC. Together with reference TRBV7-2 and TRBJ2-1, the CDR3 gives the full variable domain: GAGVSQSPSNKVTEKGKDVELRCDPISGHTALYWYRQSLGQGLEFLIYFQGNSAPDKSGLPSDRFSAERTGGSVSTLTIQRTQQEDSAVYLCASSLQAGFYNEQFFGPGTRLTVL.

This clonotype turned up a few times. CDR3 sequence (DNA): TGTGCCAGCAGTGACCCTCGGACAGGGGGCTTCACTGAAGCTTTCTTT. This codes for CASSDPRTGGFTEAFF. The rearrangement links TRBV25-1 to TRBJ1-1, with 11 bases identical to TRBD1. The ends lost 3 bases at V and 4 bases at J; junction bases unmatched: 7. The CDR3 is made up of 16 amino acids. Germline CDR1 is MGHDK and CDR2 is SYGVNS. Looking up the rest from reference TRBV25-1 and TRBJ1-1 gives the full variable domain: EADIYQTPRYLVIGTGKKITLECSQTMGHDKMYWYQQDPGMELHLIHYSYGVNSTEKGDLSSESTVSRIRTEHFPLTLESARPSHTSQYLCASSDPRTGGFTEAFFGQGTRLTVV.

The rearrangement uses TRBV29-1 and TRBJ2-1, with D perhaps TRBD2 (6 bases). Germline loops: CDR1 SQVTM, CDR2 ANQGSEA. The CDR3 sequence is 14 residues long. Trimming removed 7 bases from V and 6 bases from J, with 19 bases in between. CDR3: CSAQTSPHFNEQFF. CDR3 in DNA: TGCAGCGCCCAGACTAGTCCCCATTTCAATGAGCAGTTCTTC.

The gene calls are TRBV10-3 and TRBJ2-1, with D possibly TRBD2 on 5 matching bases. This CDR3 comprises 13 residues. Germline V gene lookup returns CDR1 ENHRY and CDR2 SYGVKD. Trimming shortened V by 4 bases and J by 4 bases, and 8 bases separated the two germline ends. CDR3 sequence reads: CAISAGSYNEQFF. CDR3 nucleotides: TGTGCCATCAGTGCGGGATCTTACAATGAGCAGTTCTTC.

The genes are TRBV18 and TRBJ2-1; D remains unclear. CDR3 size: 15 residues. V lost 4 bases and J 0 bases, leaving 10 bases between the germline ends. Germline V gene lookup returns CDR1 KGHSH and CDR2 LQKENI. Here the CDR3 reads CASSQGRISYNEQFF. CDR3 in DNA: TGTGCCAGCTCACAAGGACGTATCTCCTACAATGAGCAGTTCTTC.

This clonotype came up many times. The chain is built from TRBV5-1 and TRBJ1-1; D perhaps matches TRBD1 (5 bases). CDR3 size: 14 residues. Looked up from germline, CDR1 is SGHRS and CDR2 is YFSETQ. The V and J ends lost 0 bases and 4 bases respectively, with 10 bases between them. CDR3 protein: CASSLAGTATEAFF. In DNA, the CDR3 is TGCGCCAGCAGCTTGGCGGGGACGGCCACTGAAGCTTTCTTT.

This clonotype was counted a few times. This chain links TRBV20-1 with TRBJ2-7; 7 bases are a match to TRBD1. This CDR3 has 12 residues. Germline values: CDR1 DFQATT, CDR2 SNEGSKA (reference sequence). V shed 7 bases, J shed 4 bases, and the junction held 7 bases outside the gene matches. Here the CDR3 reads CSVLPGQYEQYF. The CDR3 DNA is TGCAGTGTGCTACCGGGACAGTACGAGCAGTACTTC.

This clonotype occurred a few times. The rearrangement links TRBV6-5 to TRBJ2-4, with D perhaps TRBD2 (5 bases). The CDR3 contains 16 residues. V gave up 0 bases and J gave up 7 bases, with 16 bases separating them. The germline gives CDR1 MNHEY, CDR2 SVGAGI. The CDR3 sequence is CASSYSGSGLVNIQYF. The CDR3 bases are TGTGCCAGCAGTTACTCCGGATCGGGATTGGTTAACATTCAGTACTTC.

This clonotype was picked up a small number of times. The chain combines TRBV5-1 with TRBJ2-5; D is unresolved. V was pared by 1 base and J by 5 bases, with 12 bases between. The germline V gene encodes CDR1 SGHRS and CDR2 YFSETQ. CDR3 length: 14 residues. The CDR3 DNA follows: TGCGCCAGCAGCTTGATGGGGTTCTTGGAGACCCAGTACTTC. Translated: CASSLMGFLETQYF.

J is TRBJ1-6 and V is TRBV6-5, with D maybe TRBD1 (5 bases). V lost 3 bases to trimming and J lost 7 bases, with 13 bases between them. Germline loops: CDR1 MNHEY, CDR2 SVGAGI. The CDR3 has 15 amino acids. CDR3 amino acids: CASSYGAGNNSPLHF. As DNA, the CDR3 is TGTGCCAGCAGTTATGGGGCAGGAAACAATTCACCCCTCCACTTT.

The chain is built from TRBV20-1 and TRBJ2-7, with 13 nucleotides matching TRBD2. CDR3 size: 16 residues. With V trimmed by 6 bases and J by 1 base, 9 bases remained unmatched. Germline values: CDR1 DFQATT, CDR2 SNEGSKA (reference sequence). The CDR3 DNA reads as TGCAGTGCCCAGACTAGCGGGGGGCTTAGTTCCTACGAGCAGTACTTC. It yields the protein CSAQTSGGLSSYEQYF.

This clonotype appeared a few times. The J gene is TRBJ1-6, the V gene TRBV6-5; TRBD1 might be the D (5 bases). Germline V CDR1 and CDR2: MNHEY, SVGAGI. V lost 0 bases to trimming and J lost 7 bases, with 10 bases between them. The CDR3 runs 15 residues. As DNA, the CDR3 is TGTGCCAGCAGTTACTCCCCAGGGACCAATTCACCCCTCCACTTT. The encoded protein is CASSYSPGTNSPLHF.

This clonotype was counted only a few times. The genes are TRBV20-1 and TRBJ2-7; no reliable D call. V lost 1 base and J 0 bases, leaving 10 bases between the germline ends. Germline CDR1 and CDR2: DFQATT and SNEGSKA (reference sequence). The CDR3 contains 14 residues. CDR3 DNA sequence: TGCAGTGCTAGAGGTTTCCCCGGCTCCTACGAGCAGTACTTC. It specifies CSARGFPGSYEQYF.

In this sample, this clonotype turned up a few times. For the CDR3, the DNA is TGTGCCAGCAGTTTACCCCTCACGACTAGCGGGAGGTCCTCCTACGAGCAGTACTTC. Its protein product is CASSLPLTTSGRSSYEQYF. The chain employs TRBV28 and TRBJ2-7; 13 positions agree with TRBD2. In germline, CDR1 is MDHEN, CDR2 SYDVKM. There are 19 residues in the CDR3. V was pared by 2 bases and J by 0 bases, with 10 bases of the junction left unmatched.

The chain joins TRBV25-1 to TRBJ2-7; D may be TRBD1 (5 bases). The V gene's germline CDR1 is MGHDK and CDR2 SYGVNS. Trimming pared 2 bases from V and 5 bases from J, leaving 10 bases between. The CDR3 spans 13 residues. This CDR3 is CASSELDRDEQYF. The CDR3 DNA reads TGTGCCAGCAGTGAACTCGACAGAGACGAGCAGTACTTC.

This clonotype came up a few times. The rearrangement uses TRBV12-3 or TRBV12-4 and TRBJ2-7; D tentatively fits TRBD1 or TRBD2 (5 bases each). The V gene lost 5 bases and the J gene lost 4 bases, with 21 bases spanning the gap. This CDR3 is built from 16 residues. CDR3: CASSRDLPRFGYEQYF. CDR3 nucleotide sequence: TGTGCCAGCAGTCGGGACCTCCCCAGATTCGGGTACGAGCAGTACTTC.

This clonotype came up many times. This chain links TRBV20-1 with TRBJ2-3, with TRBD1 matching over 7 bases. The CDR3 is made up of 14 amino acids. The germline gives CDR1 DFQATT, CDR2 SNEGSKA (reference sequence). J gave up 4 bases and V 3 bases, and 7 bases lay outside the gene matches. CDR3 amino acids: CSASGTGVPDTQYF. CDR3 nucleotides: TGCAGTGCTAGCGGAACAGGGGTTCCAGATACGCAGTATTTT.

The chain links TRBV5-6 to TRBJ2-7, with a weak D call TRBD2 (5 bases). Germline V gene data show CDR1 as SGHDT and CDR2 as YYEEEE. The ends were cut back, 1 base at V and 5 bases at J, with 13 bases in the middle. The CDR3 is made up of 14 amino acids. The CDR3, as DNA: TGTGCCAGCAGCTTGATTTTAGCGTCCCACGAGCAGTACTTC. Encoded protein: CASSLILASHEQYF.

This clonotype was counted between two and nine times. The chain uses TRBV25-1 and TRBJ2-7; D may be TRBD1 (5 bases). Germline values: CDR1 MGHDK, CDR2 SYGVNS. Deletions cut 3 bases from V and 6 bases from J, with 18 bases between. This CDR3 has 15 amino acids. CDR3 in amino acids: CASSDSGRAIPEQYF. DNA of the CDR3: TGTGCCAGCAGTGATTCTGGCAGGGCGATCCCCGAGCAGTACTTC.